The clone carrying this T cell receptor (beta chain) appeared a few times. This CDR3 comprises 14 residues. The V and J ends lost 0 bases and 7 bases respectively, with 13 bases between them. Per germline, CDR1 DFQATT and CDR2 SNEGSKA (reference sequence). This record belongs to a study of blood T cells in healthy people across ages. Primed by a sample-barcoded 5' primer and a J-beta primer mix, a second PCR proceeded for about 7 to 12 cycles. TCRdb re-derived calls from the 5' RACE reads in MiXCR, one entry per CDR3 protein. This sample has some 1.5 million distinct CDR3 sequences, with approximately 43% found just once.

V usage is TRBV20-1 and J usage is TRBJ2-1, with D possibly being TRBD2 (5 bases). Sample: blood. The origin of this receptor is a woman younger than 30 in good health. CDR3 coding DNA: TGCAGTGCTAGAGATCGGCTAGCAAGTAATGAGCAGTTCTTC. Its translation is CSARDRLASNEQFF.